Shown below are 30 T cell receptor beta chains from a single sample sequenced in a study of cytomegalovirus exposure and HLA in healthy donors. Primers: 60 Vbeta forward and 13 Jbeta reverse. Here immunoSEQ multiplex PCR was the method, and the copy in TCRdb shows in-frame clones only, minus some. Its table records about 48,000 clones. Sequencing input: PBMCs. These receptors all stem from a male donor in good health and CMV-seropositive.

The chain has TRBV7-3 and TRBJ2-7; TRBD2 matches at 9 bases. The CDR3 length is 15 residues. V dropped 0 bases and J dropped 2; count of bases not matched to a gene: 2. Germline CDR1 is SGHTA and CDR2 is FQGTGA. CDR3 protein: CASSLTAGGTYEQYF. In DNA form, the CDR3 reads TGTGCCAGCAGCTTAACGGCGGGGGGGACCTACGAGCAGTACTTC. Supplemented by reference TRBV7-3 and TRBJ2-7, the full variable domain reads GAGVSQTPSNKVTEKGKYVELRCDPISGHTALYWYRQSLGQGPEFLIYFQGTGAADDSGLPNDRFFAVRPEGSVSTLKIQRTERGDSAVYLCASSLTAGGTYEQYFGPGTRLTVT.

The chain carries TRBV4-3 and TRBJ2-3, with unresolved D. The CDR3 spans 14 residues. The germline V gene has CDR1 LGHNA and CDR2 YSLEER. V was trimmed by 0 bases and J by 2 bases, leaving 6 bases between them. The CDR3 is CASSQDHVTDTQYF. The CDR3 DNA reads TGCGCCAGCAGCCAAGATCATGTCACAGATACGCAGTATTTT.

This chain links TRBV29-1 with TRBJ1-1, with D possibly matching TRBD1 (5 bases). This CDR3 has 11 residues. Germline V gene sequence: CDR1 SQVTM, CDR2 ANQGSEA. Deletions cut 7 bases from V and 6 bases from J, with 12 bases between. The CDR3 loop reads CSAPWGAEAFF. In DNA, the CDR3 is TGCAGCGCTCCCTGGGGGGCTGAAGCTTTCTTT.

The chain links TRBV30 to TRBJ2-7, with no clear D. Deletions cut 1 base from V and 6 bases from J, with 13 bases between. Per the germline V gene, CDR1 is GTSNPN and CDR2 is SVGIG (reference sequence). This CDR3 is 13 amino acids long. This CDR3 is CAWSGGRHFEQYF. In DNA, the CDR3 is TGTGCCTGGAGTGGTGGGCGACACTTCGAGCAGTACTTC.

The genes are TRBV6-5 and TRBJ2-1; maybe TRBD1 (6 bases). The germline CDR1 and CDR2 sequences are MNHEY and SVGAGI. This CDR3 is 13 amino acids long. V lost 4 bases and J lost 10, with 14 bases in between. CDR3 loop: CASSSLPRGEQFF. Here the CDR3 DNA reads TGTGCCAGCAGTTCCCTCCCGAGGGGGGAGCAGTTCTTC.

This chain connects TRBV10-3 to TRBJ2-3, with 8 bases matching TRBD1. The CDR3 totals 17 residues. CDR1 and CDR2 from the germline V gene are ENHRY and SYGVKD. V was pared by 0 bases and J by 2 bases, with 7 bases of the junction left unmatched. CDR3 coding DNA: TGTGCCATCAGTGAGTCGAGGGGGACAGGTATCACAGATACGCAGTATTTT. The encoded protein is CAISESRGTGITDTQYF.

This chain uses TRBV6-6 with TRBJ1-5; tentatively, D is TRBD1 (6 bases). This CDR3 contains 15 residues. Germline CDR1 MNHNY, CDR2 SVGAGI (reference sequence). Trimming shortened V by 0 bases and J by 7 bases, and 13 bases separated the two germline ends. The CDR3 sequence is CASSYSGGGFQPQHF. The DNA for the CDR3 is TGTGCCAGCAGTTACTCGGGAGGGGGTTTCCAGCCCCAGCATTTT.

The chain joins TRBV30 to TRBJ1-1, with unresolved D. V lost 0 bases and J 1 base, leaving 6 bases between the germline ends. The CDR3 spans 13 residues. Germline loops: CDR1 GTSNPN, CDR2 SVGIG (reference sequence). CDR3 residues: CAWSVAWNTEAFF. The CDR3 DNA reads TGTGCCTGGAGTGTGGCCTGGAACACTGAAGCTTTCTTT.

This chain links TRBV7-9 with TRBJ1-6, with D maybe TRBD1 (5 bases). With 3 bases removed from V and 9 bases from J, the gap between germline ends came to 12 bases. The germline CDR1 and CDR2 sequences are SEHNR and FQNEAQ (reference sequence). The CDR3 runs to 14 residues. In DNA, the CDR3 is TGTGCCAGCAGCTTCGGGGGAAGCGGTTCACCCCTCCACTTT. It is translated as CASSFGGSGSPLHF.

This clone is medium-sized by frequency. The CDR3: CASTGGQGPYGYTF. In DNA form, the CDR3 reads TGCGCCAGCACAGGGGGGCAGGGCCCCTATGGCTACACCTTC. V and J are TRBV4-1 and TRBJ1-2, with 7 bases matching TRBD1. The germline CDR1 and CDR2 sequences are MGHRA and YSYEKL. CDR3 length equals 14 residues. After removal of 7 bases from V and 4 bases from J, the junction contained 9 bases not matched to a gene.

This chain links TRBV27 with TRBJ1-1; 7 bases fit TRBD1. CDR1 is MNHEY, CDR2 SMNVEV, per germline (reference sequence). This CDR3 comprises 14 residues. V lost 0 bases, J lost 6 bases, and 4 bases stayed unmatched. CDR3 loop: CASSLSRGYSEAFF. CDR3 DNA: TGTGCCAGCAGTTTATCCAGGGGGTATTCTGAAGCTTTCTTT.

The chain joins TRBV6-5 to TRBJ2-7; 8 bases agree with TRBD2. Germline CDR1 is MNHEY and CDR2 is SVGAGI. The CDR3 contains 13 residues. V lost 6 bases, J lost 1 base, and 2 bases stayed unmatched. DNA for the CDR3: TGTGCCAGCAGGGCGGGGGGATCCTACGAGCAGTACTTC. It yields the protein CASRAGGSYEQYF.

J is TRBJ1-2 and V is TRBV19; TRBD1 agrees at 10 bases. The CDR3 length is 15 residues. The V segment lost 9 bases and the J segment 8 bases; nucleotides outside the gene matches: 15. Germline V gene sequence: CDR1 LNHDA, CDR2 SQIVND (reference sequence). CDR3 amino acids: CASVGDGTGAVGYTF. CDR3 sequence (DNA): TGTGCCAGCGTTGGCGACGGGACAGGGGCTGTGGGCTACACCTTC.

The chain employs TRBV7-6 and TRBJ1-6; 10 bases are a match to TRBD1. J gave up 7 bases and V 5 bases, and 2 bases lay outside the gene matches. The CDR3 covers 14 residues. CDR1 is SGHVS and CDR2 is FNYEAQ in the germline V gene. The CDR3 sequence: CASSQDRGNSPLHF. Here the CDR3 DNA reads TGTGCCAGCAGCCAGGACAGGGGGAATTCACCCCTCCACTTT.

With regard to this clone: Relative to the germline gene, one junction end is altered; a read error may explain this. V and J are TRBV5-1 and TRBJ1-1; the match to TRBD1 covers 11 bases. This CDR3 has 14 amino acids. Germline CDR1 and CDR2: SGHRS and YFSETQ. This CDR3 reads CASTLGTGGNEAFF. CDR3 DNA sequence: TGCGCCAGCACCTTGGGGACAGGGGGGAATGAAGCTTTCTTT.

V usage is TRBV9 and J usage is TRBJ1-1; D is ambiguous. The CDR3 has 13 amino acids. Germline assignment: CDR1 SGDLS and CDR2 YYNGEE. Trimming stripped 0 bases from V and 5 bases from J, with 8 bases between. CDR3 nucleotides: TGTGCCAGCAGCGTAGGGGTCGGGACTGAAGCTTTCTTT. The encoded protein is CASSVGVGTEAFF.

This chain joins TRBV7-9 and TRBJ1-2, with 8 bases matching TRBD1. The J segment lost 4 bases and the V segment lost 5 bases, leaving 15 bases of the junction unmatched. Germline lookup yields CDR1 SEHNR and CDR2 FQNEAQ (reference sequence). The length of the CDR3 is 17 residues. CDR3 nucleotide sequence: TGTGCCAGCAGCCCCCCCCTCTCAGGGGGCTTCACCTATGGCTACACCTTC. The encoded protein is CASSPPLSGGFTYGYTF.

This chain uses TRBV5-4 with TRBJ2-6, with a weak D call TRBD1 (5 bases). The CDR3 contains 15 residues. Trimming removed 4 bases from V and 3 bases from J, with 11 bases in between. Germline V gene sequence: CDR1 SGHNT, CDR2 YYREEE (reference sequence). The CDR3 loop reads CASSPPGFGANVLTF. The CDR3 DNA sequence: TGTGCCAGCAGCCCCCCAGGGTTTGGGGCCAACGTCCTGACTTTC. Looking up the rest from reference TRBV5-4 and TRBJ2-6 gives the full variable domain: ETGVTQSPTHLIKTRGQQVTLRCSSQSGHNTVSWYQQALGQGPQFIFQYYREEENGRGNFPPRFSGLQFPNYSSELNVNALELDDSALYLCASSPPGFGANVLTFGAGSRLTVL.

CDR3 sequence reads: CASSIGQINYGYTF. The CDR3 region has the DNA TGTGCCAGTAGTATAGGGCAGATTAACTATGGCTACACCTTC. V is TRBV19 and J is TRBJ1-2; D ambiguous. The germline V gene has CDR1 LNHDA and CDR2 SQIVND (reference sequence). This CDR3 is built from 14 residues. V shed 1 base and J shed 1 base, with 7 bases lying between them.

Measured by frequency, this clone is medium-sized (0.01 to 0.1%). The chain combines TRBV9 with TRBJ2-3, with D possibly TRBD1 on 5 matching bases. V shed 3 bases and J shed 2 bases, with 13 bases lying between them. Germline CDR1 SGDLS, CDR2 YYNGEE. The CDR3 is 15 residues long. CDR3 protein: CASSDPGFSTDTQYF. DNA for the CDR3: TGTGCCAGCAGCGACCCAGGGTTTTCCACAGATACGCAGTATTTT.

The chain carries TRBV5-1 and TRBJ1-2; 7 bases match TRBD1. V was pared by 2 bases and J by 6 bases, with 7 bases of the junction left unmatched. Germline V gives CDR1 SGHRS, CDR2 YFSETQ. The CDR3 is 14 residues long. CDR3 sequence reads: CASSFDRDRDGYTF. CDR3 DNA: TGCGCCAGCAGCTTTGACCGGGACAGAGATGGCTACACCTTC.

V usage is TRBV30 and J usage is TRBJ2-4; TRBD1 aligns across 8 bases. The CDR3 is 17 amino acids. J gave up 1 base and V 2 bases, and 10 bases lay outside the gene matches. Germline V CDR1 and CDR2: GTSNPN, SVGIG (reference sequence). This CDR3 is CAWSSTQQGVAKNIQYF. The CDR3 nucleotides are TGTGCCTGGAGTAGTACTCAACAGGGGGTGGCCAAAAACATTCAGTACTTC.

This chain uses TRBV9 with TRBJ1-4; weak D call: TRBD1 (5 bases). The CDR3 covers 15 residues. The V end lost 1 base, the J end lost 8 bases, and 15 bases lay between the germline ends. The germline CDR1 and CDR2 sequences are SGDLS and YYNGEE. In DNA form, the CDR3 reads TGTGCCAGCAGCGTACAACCGGGGGGTCAGGAAAAACTGTTTTTT. This encodes CASSVQPGGQEKLFF.

The CDR3 DNA reads TGTGCCAGCAGCGTTAGAAAGGACAGGATGAACACTGAAGCTTTCTTT. Translation: CASSVRKDRMNTEAFF. The chain recombines TRBV9 with TRBJ1-1, with TRBD1 identical over 7 bases. Germline CDR1 is SGDLS and CDR2 is YYNGEE. CDR3 length: 16 residues. J gave up 0 bases and V 2 bases, and 7 bases lay outside the gene matches.

The chain couples TRBV27 to TRBJ2-3; D possibly corresponds to TRBD1 (6 bases). CDR3 size: 13 residues. CDR1 is MNHEY and CDR2 is SMNVEV in the germline V gene (reference sequence). Trimming left V 7 bases short and J 3 bases short, with 11 bases between. The CDR3 protein is CASIDRFTDTQYF. The CDR3 coding sequence is TGTGCCAGCATAGACAGGTTTACAGATACGCAGTATTTT.

The chain recombines TRBV5-6 with TRBJ1-2; D is unresolved. The CDR3 sequence is 16 residues long. V lost 0 bases and J lost 2, with 14 bases in between. Looked up from germline, CDR1 is SGHDT and CDR2 is YYEEEE. CDR3 DNA: TGTGCCAGCAGCTTGGTGGAGGGAGTCGGGAACTATGGCTACACCTTC. As protein: CASSLVEGVGNYGYTF.

CDR3: CASSFEVVRNQPQHF. The CDR3, as DNA: TGTGCCAGCAGTTTTGAGGTGGTACGCAATCAGCCCCAGCATTTT. This sequence joins TRBV28 and TRBJ1-5; no clear D. There are 15 residues in the CDR3. Trimming pared 3 bases from V and 2 bases from J, leaving 11 bases between. CDR1 MDHEN and CDR2 SYDVKM come from the germline V gene.

V and J are TRBV6-5 and TRBJ1-2; no definite D call. The CDR3 loop spans 15 amino acids. Germline lookup yields CDR1 MNHEY and CDR2 SVGAGI. V lost 7 bases to trimming and J lost 4 bases, with 19 bases between them. The CDR3 DNA reads TGTGCCAGCACCGCGGAGGGCCGTGACTTCTATGGCTACACCTTC. Translated, it gives CASTAEGRDFYGYTF.

CDR3 DNA: TGCGCCAGCAGTGAGTCCCCTACAGGGACCGGCAATCCGCAGTATTTT. This translates into CASSESPTGTGNPQYF. The chain employs TRBV10-2 and TRBJ2-3, with D possibly being TRBD1 (6 bases). CDR3 length: 16 residues. Trimming cost V 0 bases and J 10 bases, with 20 bases left between them. Germline CDR1 reads WSHSY; CDR2 reads SAAADI.

The rearrangement uses TRBV6-1 and TRBJ1-6; 7 bases agree with TRBD1. Trimming took 6 bases from V and 7 from J; bases not matched to a gene: 6. The CDR3 extends over 14 amino acids. From germline, CDR1 is MNHNS and CDR2 SASEGT. The CDR3 reads CASSTGTVNSPLHF. CDR3 in DNA: TGTGCCAGCAGCACCGGGACAGTGAATTCACCCCTCCACTTT.